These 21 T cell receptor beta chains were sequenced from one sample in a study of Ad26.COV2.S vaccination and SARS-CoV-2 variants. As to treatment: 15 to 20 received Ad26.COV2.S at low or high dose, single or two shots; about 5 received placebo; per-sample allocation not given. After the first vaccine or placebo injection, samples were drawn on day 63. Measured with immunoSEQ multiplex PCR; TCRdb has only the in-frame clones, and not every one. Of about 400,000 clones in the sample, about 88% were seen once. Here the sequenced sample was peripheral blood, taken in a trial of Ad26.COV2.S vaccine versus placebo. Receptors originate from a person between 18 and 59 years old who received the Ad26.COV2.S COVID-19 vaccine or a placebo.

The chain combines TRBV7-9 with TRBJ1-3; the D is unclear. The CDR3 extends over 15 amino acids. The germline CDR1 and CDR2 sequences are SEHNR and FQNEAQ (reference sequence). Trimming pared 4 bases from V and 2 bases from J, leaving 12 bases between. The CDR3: CASSWTIGPGNTIYF. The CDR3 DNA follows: TGTGCCAGCAGCTGGACGATAGGGCCTGGAAACACCATATATTTT.

CDR3: CASSFAAGGPLEQFF. The CDR3, as DNA: TGTGCCAGCAGTTTCGCGGCGGGAGGGCCACTTGAGCAGTTCTTC. V and J are TRBV27 and TRBJ2-1, with 9 bases aligning to TRBD2. The CDR3 consists of 15 residues. The ends lost 3 bases at V and 9 bases at J; junction bases unmatched: 9. The V gene's germline CDR1 is MNHEY and CDR2 SMNVEV (reference sequence).

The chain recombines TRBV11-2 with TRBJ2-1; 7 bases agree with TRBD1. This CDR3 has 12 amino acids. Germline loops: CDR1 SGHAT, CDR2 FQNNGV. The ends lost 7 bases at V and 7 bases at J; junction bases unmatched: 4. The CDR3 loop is CASTLRGNEQFF. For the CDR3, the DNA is TGTGCCAGCACCCTCAGGGGGAATGAGCAGTTCTTC.

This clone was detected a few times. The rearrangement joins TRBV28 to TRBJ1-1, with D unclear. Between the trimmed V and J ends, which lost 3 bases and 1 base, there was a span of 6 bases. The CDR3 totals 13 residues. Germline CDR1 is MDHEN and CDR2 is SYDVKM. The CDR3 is CASSFDTNTEAFF. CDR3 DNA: TGTGCCAGCAGTTTTGACACGAACACTGAAGCTTTCTTT.

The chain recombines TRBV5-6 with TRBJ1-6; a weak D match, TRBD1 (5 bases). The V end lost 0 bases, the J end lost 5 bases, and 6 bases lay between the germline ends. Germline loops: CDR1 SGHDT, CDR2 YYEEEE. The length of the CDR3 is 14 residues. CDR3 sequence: CASSLAGNNSPLHF. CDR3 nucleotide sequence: TGTGCCAGCAGCTTGGCAGGGAATAATTCACCCCTCCACTTT.

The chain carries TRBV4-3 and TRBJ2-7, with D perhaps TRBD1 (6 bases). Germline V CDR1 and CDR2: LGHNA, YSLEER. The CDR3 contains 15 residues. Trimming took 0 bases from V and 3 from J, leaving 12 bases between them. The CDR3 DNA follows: TGCGCCAGCAGCCAAGATTGGCAGGGGCACTACGAGCAGTACTTC. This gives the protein CASSQDWQGHYEQYF.

The CDR3 sequence is CASSYEADSLGGYTF. The CDR3 nucleotides read TGCGCCAGCAGCTACGAGGCTGACTCTCTTGGGGGCTACACCTTC. The V gene is TRBV5-1, the J gene TRBJ1-2; D is unresolved. The V end lost 3 bases, the J end lost 8 bases, and 20 bases lay between the germline ends. There are 15 residues in the CDR3. The germline V gene encodes CDR1 SGHRS and CDR2 YFSETQ.

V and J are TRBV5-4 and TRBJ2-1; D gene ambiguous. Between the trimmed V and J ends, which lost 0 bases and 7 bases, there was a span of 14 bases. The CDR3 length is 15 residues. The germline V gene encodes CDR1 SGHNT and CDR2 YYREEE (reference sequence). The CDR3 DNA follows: TGTGCCAGCAGCTTGGGACGGGCTAGTAATAATGAGCAGTTCTTC. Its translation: CASSLGRASNNEQFF.

Here the CDR3 DNA reads TGTGCCAGCAGCCCGGGGACAGACTATGGCTACACCTTC. Residues: CASSPGTDYGYTF. This chain uses TRBV7-8 with TRBJ1-2, with 7 bases matching TRBD1. V shed 5 bases and J 3 bases; nucleotides not matched to a gene: 3. The germline CDR1 and CDR2 sequences are SGHVS and FQNEAQ. This CDR3 has 13 residues. Full variable domain (rest looked up from reference TRBV7-8 and TRBJ1-2): GAGVSQSPRYKVAKRGQDVALRCDPISGHVSLFWYQQALGQGPEFLTYFQNEAQLDKSGLPSDRFFAERPEGSVSTLKIQRTQQEDSAVYLCASSPGTDYGYTFGSGTRLTVV.

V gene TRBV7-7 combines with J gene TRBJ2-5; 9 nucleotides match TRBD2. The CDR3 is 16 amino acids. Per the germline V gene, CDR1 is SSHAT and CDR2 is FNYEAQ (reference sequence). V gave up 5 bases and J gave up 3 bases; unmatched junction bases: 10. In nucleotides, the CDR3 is TGTGCCAGCAGCCCAACCCCGGGACTAGCTGAAGAGACCCAGTACTTC. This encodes CASSPTPGLAEETQYF.

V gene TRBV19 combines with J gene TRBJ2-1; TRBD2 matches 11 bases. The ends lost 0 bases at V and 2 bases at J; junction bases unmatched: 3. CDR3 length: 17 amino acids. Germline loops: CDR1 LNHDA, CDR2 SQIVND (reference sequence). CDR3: CASSIDLAGGTYNEQFF. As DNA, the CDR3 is TGTGCCAGTAGTATAGATCTAGCGGGAGGCACCTACAATGAGCAGTTCTTC.

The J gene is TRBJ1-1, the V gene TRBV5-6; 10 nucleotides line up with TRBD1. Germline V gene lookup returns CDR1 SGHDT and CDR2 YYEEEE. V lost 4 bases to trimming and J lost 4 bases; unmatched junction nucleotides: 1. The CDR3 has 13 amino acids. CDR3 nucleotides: TGTGCCAGCAGCCGGGACAGGGGCACTGAAGCTTTCTTT. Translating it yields CASSRDRGTEAFF.

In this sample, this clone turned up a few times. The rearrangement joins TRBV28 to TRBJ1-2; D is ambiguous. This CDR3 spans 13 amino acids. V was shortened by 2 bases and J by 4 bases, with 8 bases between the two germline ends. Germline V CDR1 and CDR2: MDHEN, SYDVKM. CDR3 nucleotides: TGTGCCAGCAGTTTACTCGCCAGCTATGGCTACACCTTC. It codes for CASSLLASYGYTF.

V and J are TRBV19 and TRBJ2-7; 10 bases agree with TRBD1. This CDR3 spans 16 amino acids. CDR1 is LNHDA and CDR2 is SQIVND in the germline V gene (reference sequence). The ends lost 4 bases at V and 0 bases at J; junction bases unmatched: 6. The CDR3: CASSTLRTGGSYEQYF. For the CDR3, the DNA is TGTGCCAGTAGTACCCTAAGGACAGGGGGCTCCTACGAGCAGTACTTC. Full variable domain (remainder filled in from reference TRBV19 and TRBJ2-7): DGGITQSPKYLFRKEGQNVTLSCEQNLNHDAMYWYRQDPGQGLRLIYYSQIVNDFQKGDIAEGYSVSREKKESFPLTVTSAQKNPTAFYLCASSTLRTGGSYEQYFGPGTRLTVT.

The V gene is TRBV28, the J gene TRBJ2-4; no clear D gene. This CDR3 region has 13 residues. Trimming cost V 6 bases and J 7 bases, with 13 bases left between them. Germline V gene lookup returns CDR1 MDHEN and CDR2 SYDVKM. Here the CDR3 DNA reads TGTGCCAGCAGCCAAAAGATCCCGAACATTCAGTACTTC. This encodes CASSQKIPNIQYF.

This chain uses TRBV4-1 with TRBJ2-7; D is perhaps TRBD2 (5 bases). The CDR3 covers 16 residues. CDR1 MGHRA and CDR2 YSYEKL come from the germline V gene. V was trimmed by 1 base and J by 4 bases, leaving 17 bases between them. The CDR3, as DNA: TGCGCCAGCAGCCAAGTCTCCGGAGGAGTATTGTACGAGCAGTACTTC. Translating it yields CASSQVSGGVLYEQYF.

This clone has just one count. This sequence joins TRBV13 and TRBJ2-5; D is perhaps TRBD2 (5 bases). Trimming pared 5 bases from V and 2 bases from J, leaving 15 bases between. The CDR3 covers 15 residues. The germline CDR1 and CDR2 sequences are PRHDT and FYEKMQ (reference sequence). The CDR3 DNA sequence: TGTGCCAGCAGCCGGGGTTTGACCGCTCAAGAGACCCAGTACTTC. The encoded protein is CASSRGLTAQETQYF.

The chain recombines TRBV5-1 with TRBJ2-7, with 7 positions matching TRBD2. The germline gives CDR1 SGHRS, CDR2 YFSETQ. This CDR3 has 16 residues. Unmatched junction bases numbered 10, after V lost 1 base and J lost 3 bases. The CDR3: CASSLSRGLVIYEQYF. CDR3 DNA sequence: TGCGCCAGCAGCTTGTCCCGAGGACTAGTCATCTACGAGCAGTACTTC.

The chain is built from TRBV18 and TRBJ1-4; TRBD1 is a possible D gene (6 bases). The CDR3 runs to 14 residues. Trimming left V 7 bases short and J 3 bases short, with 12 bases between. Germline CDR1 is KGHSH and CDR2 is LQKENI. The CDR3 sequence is CASLGQRANEKLFF. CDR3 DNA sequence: TGTGCCAGCTTGGGACAACGGGCTAATGAAAAACTGTTTTTT.

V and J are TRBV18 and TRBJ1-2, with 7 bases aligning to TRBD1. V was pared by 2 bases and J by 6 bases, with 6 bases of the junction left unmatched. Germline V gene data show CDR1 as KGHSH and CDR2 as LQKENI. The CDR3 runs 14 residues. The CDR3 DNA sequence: TGTGCCAGCTCACCAAGGGACACAGGGGATGGCTACACCTTC. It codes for CASSPRDTGDGYTF. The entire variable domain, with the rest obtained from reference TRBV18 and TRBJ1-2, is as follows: NAGVMQNPRHLVRRRGQEARLRCSPMKGHSHVYWYRQLPEEGLKFMVYLQKENIIDESGMPKERFSAEFPKEGPSILRIQQVVRGDSAAYFCASSPRDTGDGYTFGSGTRLTVV.

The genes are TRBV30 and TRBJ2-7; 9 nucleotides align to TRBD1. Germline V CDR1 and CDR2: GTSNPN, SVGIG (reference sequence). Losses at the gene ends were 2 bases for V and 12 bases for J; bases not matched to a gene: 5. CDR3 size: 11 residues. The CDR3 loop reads CAWSPGTGLYF. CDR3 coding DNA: TGTGCCTGGAGTCCCGGGACAGGGCTGTACTTC.